This TCR beta chain came from a study of beta chain features in type 1 diabetes. The study, taken as a whole, reports: HLA effects on TCRB rearrangement stayed unresolved here. VDJ junctions from patients with type 1 diabetes contained fewer insertions and more deletions. Although PCR might favor shorter templates, it would do so equally in patients and controls. For Type 1 diabetes patients, all four CD4+ subsets carried TCRB CDR3s that were moderately but significantly shorter.

Trimming cost V 5 bases and J 10 bases, with 18 bases left between them. The germline gives CDR1 MNHNY, CDR2 SVGAGI (reference sequence). CDR3 length equals 15 residues. Concerning this clone: What it binds is not known.

Since all of the isolated RNA was reverse transcribed, expressed TCRB transcripts were what got sequenced. It was found that naive, central memory and regulatory T cell samples averaged approximately 3.6 million reads. The data were produced by immunoSEQ multiplex PCR, yet TCRdb's version contains in-frame clones alone and is incomplete. Among about 120,000 clones, about a sixth were seen once, and the ten largest hold less than 3%. The sequencing input was central memory CD4+ T cells from blood. This chain connects TRBV6-6 to TRBJ1-6; a weak D match, TRBD1 (5 bases). The clonotype was recovered from a young man with type 1 diabetes. CDR3 sequence: CASSPERQGSSPLHF. The DNA of the CDR3 is TGTGCCAGCAGTCCTGAGCGGCAGGGTAGCTCACCCCTCCACTTT.